This entry is about one T cell receptor (beta chain). This receptor's antigen is unknown. Qualities for individual bases were not recorded, and no much larger clone is one base off. The sample's treatment or condition label, decoded: roughly 18 received Ad26.COV2.S at low or high dose, single or two shots; about 5 received placebo; per-sample allocation not given. For vaccine and placebo recipients, repertoires were sequenced using samples collected on day 63 after the first injection. Cohort 1b enrolled fewer than 30 adults aged 18-55 years at a single site in Boston, USA, between 29 July and 7 August 2020. Ad26.COV2.S was a replication-incompetent adenovirus type 26 vector expressing a prefusion-stabilized SARS-CoV-2 spike protein from the original Wuhan strain. This specimen comes from a study of Ad26.COV2.S vaccination and SARS-CoV-2 variants (dated by TCRdb to the early 2020s). A note on the overall study: Vaccine-arm donors came from COV1001, a multicentre, randomized, double-blind, placebo-controlled phase I-IIa trial of Ad26.COV2.S in healthy adults. Trial participants were randomized into five groups of five: low-dose or high-dose Ad26.COV2.S given once or twice, or placebo on both occasions. The TCR-sequenced set comprised around 30 samples: around 20 Ad26.COV2.S vaccine recipients, 5 placebo recipients and 8 SARS-CoV-2 convalescent individuals. Sequencing of the TCRbeta repertoire served to evaluate the specificity and breadth of SARS-CoV-2-reactive T cell receptors following Ad26.COV2.S vaccination. Investigators did not know the trial group allocation while performing experiments and assessing outcomes. Dosing of Ad26.COV2.S was intramuscular, at either 5x10^10 or 1x10^11 viral particles, delivered as one shot or as two shots spaced 56 days apart.

The CDR3 contains 13 residues, cysteine and phenylalanine counted. The read is trimmed to its CDR3 DNA, 39 bases read in frame from base 1. Results and caveats for the whole study, not just this receptor: Substantial breadth of spike-specific CD8+ and CD4+ T cell responses was reported after vaccination. The study was not powered for comparison of responses between vaccine doses or regimens. According to the authors, total T cell responses may have been underestimated by the TCR breadth and depth analyses. Vaccine and placebo recipients had comparable non-spike TCR breadth, which fits with the vaccine containing only spike. Spike-specific TCR breadth was higher in Ad26.COV2.S recipients than in placebo recipients (P = 0.0014).

TCRbeta CDR3 regions were sequenced with the immunoSEQ Assay. After extraction, genomic DNA underwent amplification by bias-controlled multiplex PCR, followed by high-throughput sequencing. Processing in the source paper ran as follows. Collapsing and filtering of sequences were performed to quantify the absolute abundance of each unique TCRbeta CDR3 region. T cell fraction was estimated by normalization of TCRbeta template counts to usable DNA, with usable DNA being measured through amplification of reference genes present in all nucleated cells. Repertoire TCRs were annotated as SARS-CoV-2-specific by exact matching of V gene, CDR3 amino acid sequence and J gene to a known reactive TCR set. MIRA supplied the reference SARS-CoV-2 TCR set, which was filtered for enrichment in COVID-19-positive ImmuneCODE repertoires so that public or cross-reactive TCRs were removed. Using the MIRA antigens, annotated TCRs were further analysed by specific ORF or by position within an ORF. Breadth was defined as the number of annotated unique rearrangements divided by the total number of unique productive rearrangements, and depth was defined as the summed frequency of the annotated unique rearrangements. Two-sided Wilcoxon rank-sum tests were applied when comparing TCR breadth between groups. Here the immuneACCESS table is served through TCRdb, limited to in-frame sequences with V and J called. Missing clones are a known gap in these copies; in checked studies unresolved V genes cover under half, and the rest lacks a known reason. That table gives V, J and clone size, and the DNA gave D and trimming. The table for this sample lists around 420,000 clones; around nine tenths of them were counted only once. Around 3.6% of the sample is taken by the ten largest.

The specimen comprised peripheral blood, sampled in a trial of Ad26.COV2.S vaccine versus placebo. The sequence links TRBV12-2 to TRBJ2-7; no check of the table's D call, TRBD1, against the DNA was made. TRBV12-2 is a pseudogene. This receptor was taken from a person aged 18-60 years who received the Ad26.COV2.S COVID-19 vaccine or a placebo. The DNA sequence is TGTGCAAGTCGCTGGGACAGCCCCTACGAGCAGTACTTC. This translates into CASRWDSPYEQYF.